In its sample, the clone carrying this TCR beta chain was seen a few times. As yet, its antigen is unknown. Measured with immunoSEQ multiplex PCR; TCRdb has only the in-frame clones, and not every one. Of about 31,000 clones detected, 82% appear once; the ten largest clones hold about 20%. The source of the sample is a study of OX40 agonist ivuxolimab in advanced cancers. Regarding the study as a whole: Both blood CD4+ and CD8+ T cells showed clonal growth by week 6 at 0.1 to 3.0 mg/kg.

The TCR comes from an adult with an advanced solid tumor such as melanoma, head and neck, liver or kidney cancer. The specimen was CD4+ or CD8+ T cells sorted from blood, collected in a trial of the OX40 agonist ivuxolimab.

CDR3 sequence reads: CASGLVLGGSSYNSPLHF. DNA of the CDR3: TGTGCTAGTGGTTTGGTACTTGGCGGAAGCTCCTATAATTCACCCCTCCACTTT. The rearrangement uses TRBV12-5 and TRBJ1-6; D remains unclear. The CDR3 covers 18 residues. In germline, CDR1 is LGHNT, CDR2 FRNRAP. The V end was cut by 0 bases, the J end by 0 bases, with 12 bases between.